Shown below are 28 T cell receptor beta chains from a single sample sequenced in a study of cytomegalovirus exposure and HLA in healthy donors. Use of 60 Vbeta and 13 Jbeta primers characterized the PCR. Using immunoSEQ multiplex PCR, the repertoire was profiled, and TCRdb retains in-frame clones only, with some absent. The top ten clones hold about 3.7% of a sample with about 100,000 clones, around 72% of them seen once. Sequencing used PBMCs. The receptors come from a middle-aged man in good health and CMV-seronegative.

The chain recombines TRBV20-1 with TRBJ1-1; D is ambiguous. The V and J ends lost 0 bases and 5 bases respectively, with 4 bases between them. The CDR3 spans 11 residues. CDR1 and CDR2 (germline): DFQATT, SNEGSKA (reference sequence). The CDR3: CSARDYTEAFF. DNA of the CDR3: TGCAGTGCTAGAGATTATACTGAAGCTTTCTTT.

The J gene is TRBJ2-7, the V gene TRBV15; perhaps TRBD2 as D (5 bases). CDR3 length equals 15 residues. Germline CDR1 reads LNHNV; CDR2 reads YYDKDF (reference sequence). Trimming stripped 3 bases from V and 3 bases from J, with 15 bases between. The CDR3 region is CATSSGVKEDYEQYF. The CDR3 nucleotides are TGTGCCACCAGCAGCGGGGTAAAGGAGGACTACGAGCAGTACTTC.

This chain connects TRBV6-5 to TRBJ1-3, with a weak D call TRBD1 (6 bases). Per germline, CDR1 MNHEY and CDR2 SVGAGI. CDR3 length: 15 amino acids. Trimming cost V 7 bases and J 0 bases, with 13 bases left between them. The CDR3 region is CASTQNRASGNTIYF. The CDR3 bases are TGTGCCAGCACTCAAAACAGGGCCTCTGGAAACACCATATATTTT.

Only a few counts were recorded for this clone. Other DNA sequences in the sample encode the same CDR3. The chain recombines TRBV5-6 with TRBJ2-5, with TRBD2 identical over 11 bases. Germline V gene data show CDR1 as SGHDT and CDR2 as YYEEEE. The CDR3 contains 14 residues. The trim removed 4 bases at V and 3 bases at J, leaving 2 bases unmatched. The CDR3 here is CASSPGLAEETQYF. CDR3 in DNA: TGTGCCAGCAGCCCGGGACTAGCGGAAGAGACCCAGTACTTC.

The sample holds a few counts of this clone. Written as DNA, the CDR3 is TGCGCCAGCAGCTTGCAGGGGGCCGGGGAGCTGTTTTTT. It codes for CASSLQGAGELFF. The V and J genes are TRBV5-1 and TRBJ2-2, with 7 nucleotides matching TRBD1. CDR3 size: 13 residues. Germline CDR1 and CDR2: SGHRS and YFSETQ. The V and J ends lost 1 base and 6 bases, in that order; junction bases with no gene match: 0.

The gene calls are TRBV4-1 and TRBJ2-1, with 7 bases that match TRBD1. CDR3 length equals 15 residues. V was pared by 1 base and J by 4 bases, with 4 bases of the junction left unmatched. Germline V gene sequence: CDR1 MGHRA, CDR2 YSYEKL. This CDR3 is CASSQAGTDYNEQFF. DNA of the CDR3: TGCGCCAGCAGCCAAGCTGGGACAGATTACAATGAGCAGTTCTTC.

This clone turned up a few times. This sequence joins TRBV4-1 and TRBJ1-1; D gene unclear. Germline CDR1 MGHRA, CDR2 YSYEKL. Trimming took 0 bases from V and 4 from J, leaving 12 bases between them. This CDR3 comprises 15 residues. In DNA form, the CDR3 reads TGCGCCAGCAGCCAAGAATTAGAAGTGAGCACTGAAGCTTTCTTT. It codes for CASSQELEVSTEAFF.

The chain is built from TRBV5-1 and TRBJ2-1; 13 nucleotides match TRBD2. The CDR3 consists of 18 residues. The germline CDR1 and CDR2 sequences are SGHRS and YFSETQ. V shed 2 bases and J 8 bases; nucleotides not matched to a gene: 13. The DNA for the CDR3 is TGCGCCAGCAGCTTCGTCACTAGCGGGGGGGCCGGGGGCGATGAGCAGTTCTTC. It translates to CASSFVTSGGAGGDEQFF.

The chain employs TRBV4-3 and TRBJ2-7; 8 bases line up with TRBD1. Germline CDR1 is LGHNA and CDR2 is YSLEER. Trimming took 4 bases from V and 2 from J; bases not matched to a gene: 7. The CDR3 extends over 15 amino acids. CDR3 nucleotide sequence: TGCGCCAGCAGCCGGAACGACAGGGGACCCTACGAGCAGTACTTC. This translates into CASSRNDRGPYEQYF.

In this sample, this clone turned up a few times. The chain carries TRBV2 and TRBJ2-2, with D uncertain. The CDR3 is 16 amino acids. Per the germline V gene, CDR1 is SNHLY and CDR2 is FYNNEI. V gave up 3 bases and J gave up 7 bases, with 18 bases separating them. DNA for the CDR3: TGTGCCAGCAGTGAGTCGTTGGTTTTCCGGAGCGGGGAGCTGTTTTTT. Translating it yields CASSESLVFRSGELFF.

V is TRBV27 and J is TRBJ1-5, with a possible D match to TRBD1 (6 bases). V was pared by 3 bases and J by 0 bases, with 21 bases between. CDR3 length: 19 amino acids. Germline V lookup: CDR1 MNHEY, CDR2 SMNVEV (reference sequence). CDR3 sequence reads: CASSLRQGSGRYSNQPQHF. The CDR3 coding sequence is TGTGCCAGCAGTTTGAGGCAGGGGAGTGGAAGATATAGCAATCAGCCCCAGCATTTT.

On this clone itself: A read error may account for a junction end that differs from germline. This CDR3 is also generated by other DNA sequences in the sample. V usage is TRBV5-1 and J usage is TRBJ2-7; D might be TRBD1 (6 bases). This CDR3 comprises 15 residues. The V gene's germline CDR1 is SGHRS and CDR2 YFSETQ. CDR3 protein: CASSSNRVAPYEQYF. The CDR3 region has the DNA TGCGCCAGCAGCTCGAACAGGGTAGCACCCTACGAGCAATACTTC. The full variable domain, its missing parts supplied by reference TRBV5-1 and TRBJ2-7, is KAGVTQTPRYLIKTRGQQVTLSCSPISGHRSVSWYQQTPGQGLQFLFEYFSETQRNKGNFPGRFSGRQFSNSRSEMNVSTLELGDSALYLCASSSNRVAPYEQYFGPGTRLTVT.

This clone has a handful of counts. This sequence joins TRBV5-1 and TRBJ1-1; TRBD1 might be the D (6 bases). Looked up from germline, CDR1 is SGHRS and CDR2 is YFSETQ. This CDR3 contains 15 residues. Trimming removed 0 bases from V and 8 bases from J, with 17 bases in between. The DNA for the CDR3 is TGCGCCAGCAGCTTGGATTTAGGGGGAGCCCTGGAAGCTTTCTTT. The encoded protein is CASSLDLGGALEAFF.

The V and J genes are TRBV5-1 and TRBJ2-7; TRBD1 matches 9 bases. The germline V gene encodes CDR1 SGHRS and CDR2 YFSETQ. CDR3 length equals 13 residues. V gave up 4 bases and J gave up 7 bases; unmatched junction bases: 6. This chain's CDR3 is CASSLGQGQEQYF. The CDR3 DNA is TGCGCCAGCAGCCTGGGACAGGGCCAAGAGCAGTACTTC.

The CDR3 DNA follows: TGCAGGGCAACAGGGAGAACTGAAGCTTTCTTT. Protein sequence: CRATGRTEAFF. The gene calls are TRBV20-1 and TRBJ1-1; maybe TRBD1 (6 bases). CDR1 is DFQATT and CDR2 is SNEGSKA in the germline V gene (reference sequence). This CDR3 is built from 11 residues.

This clone was seen only a few times. V gene TRBV5-6 combines with J gene TRBJ2-1, with 8 positions matching TRBD1. In germline, CDR1 is SGHDT, CDR2 YYEEEE. V dropped 7 bases and J dropped 3; count of bases not matched to a gene: 12. The length of the CDR3 is 16 residues. CDR3 sequence reads: CASSMTGANLYNEQFF. For the CDR3, the DNA is TGTGCCAGCTCAATGACAGGGGCAAACCTCTACAATGAGCAGTTCTTC.

The chain couples TRBV5-1 to TRBJ2-2; 7 nucleotides line up with TRBD1. Per the germline V gene, CDR1 is SGHRS and CDR2 is YFSETQ. V lost 0 bases to trimming and J lost 1 base; unmatched junction nucleotides: 3. The CDR3 totals 16 residues. CDR3 DNA sequence: TGCGCCAGCAGCTTGGCATGGGACAGGAACACCGGGGAGCTGTTTTTT. Amino acids: CASSLAWDRNTGELFF.

This chain joins TRBV7-3 and TRBJ1-5, with D unresolved. Germline V gene data show CDR1 as SGHTA and CDR2 as FQGTGA. V dropped 1 base and J dropped 4 bases, with 5 bases sitting between them. CDR3 size: 13 residues. The CDR3: CASSLRPNQPQHF. CDR3 DNA sequence: TGTGCCAGCAGCTTAAGGCCTAATCAGCCCCAGCATTTT.

The chain uses TRBV2 and TRBJ1-5; D uncertain. The germline CDR1 and CDR2 sequences are SNHLY and FYNNEI. V lost 5 bases to trimming and J lost 6 bases, with 8 bases between them. The CDR3 consists of 12 residues. CDR3 sequence reads: CASSWGGQPQHF. CDR3 bases: TGTGCCAGCAGTTGGGGAGGTCAGCCCCAGCATTTT.

In its sample, this clone was seen a few times. The CDR3: CASTVQGSYEKLFF. CDR3 DNA: TGTGCCAGCACCGTACAGGGTAGCTATGAAAAACTGTTTTTT. The rearrangement joins TRBV2 to TRBJ1-4, with TRBD1 as a possible D gene (6 bases). Germline CDR1 SNHLY, CDR2 FYNNEI. The CDR3 loop spans 14 amino acids. V lost 7 bases to trimming and J lost 6 bases, with 15 bases between them.

This rearrangement joins TRBV5-1 to TRBJ2-3, with TRBD1 matching over 10 bases. Trimming took 2 bases from V and 3 from J; bases not matched to a gene: 6. CDR1 is SGHRS and CDR2 is YFSETQ in the germline V gene. The CDR3 has 16 amino acids. CDR3 sequence reads: CASSFRDRGDTDTQYF. Here the CDR3 DNA reads TGCGCCAGCAGCTTCCGGGACAGGGGTGATACAGATACGCAGTATTTT.

CDR3 region: CASSPDRVGGELFF. CDR3 DNA: TGTGCCAGCAGCCCGGACAGGGTCGGCGGGGAGCTGTTTTTT. V gene TRBV4-2 combines with J gene TRBJ2-2, with 8 positions matching TRBD1. CDR1 and CDR2 (germline): LGHNA, YNFKEQ. The V and J ends lost 4 bases and 7 bases, in that order; junction bases with no gene match: 5. This CDR3 has 14 amino acids.

The chain has TRBV5-1 and TRBJ1-4; no clear D. Germline lookup yields CDR1 SGHRS and CDR2 YFSETQ. Trimming took off 4 bases at V and 3 bases at J, with 13 bases between the two ends. This CDR3 region has 15 residues. The CDR3: CASSLSLQANEKLFF. CDR3 DNA sequence: TGCGCCAGCAGCCTCTCTCTTCAGGCTAATGAAAAACTGTTTTTT.

This clone was picked up one time. The chain employs TRBV10-3 and TRBJ1-6; 7 positions match TRBD1. CDR3 size: 15 residues. The V and J ends lost 4 bases and 5 bases, in that order; junction bases with no gene match: 5. Germline V lookup: CDR1 ENHRY, CDR2 SYGVKD. CDR3 residues: CAISAGTVNNSPLHF. In DNA form, the CDR3 reads TGTGCCATCAGTGCCGGGACAGTCAATAATTCACCCCTCCACTTT.

A word on this clone: Other DNA sequences in the same sample also yield this CDR3. The chain couples TRBV27 to TRBJ1-5; D might be TRBD1 (6 bases). Trimming took off 5 bases at V and 6 bases at J, with 8 bases between the two ends. Germline assignment: CDR1 MNHEY and CDR2 SMNVEV (reference sequence). The CDR3 contains 12 residues. This CDR3 reads CASSIRGQPQHF. CDR3 coding DNA: TGTGCCAGCAGTATCAGGGGTCAGCCCCAGCATTTT.

The V gene is TRBV7-2, the J gene TRBJ2-2, with 12 bases lining up with TRBD2. CDR3 length: 16 amino acids. Germline V CDR1 and CDR2: SGHTA, FQGNSA. J gave up 3 bases and V 5 bases, and 4 bases lay outside the gene matches. The CDR3 sequence: CASSPLAGGYTGELFF. CDR3 coding DNA: TGTGCCAGCAGCCCGCTAGCGGGGGGGTACACCGGGGAGCTGTTTTTT.

The CDR3 coding sequence is TGTGCCACCAAGGGAGGGGCCACCGGGGAGCTGTTTTTT. Its protein is CATKGGATGELFF. The rearrangement links TRBV6-5 to TRBJ2-2; the match to TRBD2 covers 7 bases. The junction had 6 bases not matched to a gene; V was cut back by 10 bases and J by 4 bases. CDR3 length: 13 amino acids. Germline V gene data show CDR1 as MNHEY and CDR2 as SVGAGI.

The chain combines TRBV6-1 with TRBJ2-5; possibly TRBD2 for D (6 bases). Germline values: CDR1 MNHNS, CDR2 SASEGT. CDR3 size: 11 residues. V was pared by 8 bases and J by 5 bases, with 9 bases between. CDR3 sequence (DNA): TGTGCCAGCGGCAGCGGGGAGACCCAGTACTTC. Amino acids: CASGSGETQYF.